The 22 T cell receptor beta chains in this list originate from one sample, sequenced in a study of vaccination and CD4 T cells after COVID-19. Oncomine TCR Beta short-read sequencing was applied to DNA from cultured CD4+ T cells. TCRdb ran MiXCR on the PCR reads and lists one entry per CDR3 protein. This table holds approximately 12,000 distinct CDR3 sequences, less than 40% found once. Treatment noted: approximately 10-day PBMC culture with coronavirus spike peptide pools or control peptides (ViraFEST assay). For these TCRs, the target antigens are not known. Sequenced input: cultured CD4+ T cells from blood. The receptors were sampled from a human donor with COVID-19.

This clonotype was detected a few times. The genes are TRBV7-9 and TRBJ1-2; 8 nucleotides align to TRBD1. The V gene's germline CDR1 is SEHNR and CDR2 FQNEAQ (reference sequence). The CDR3 runs 12 residues. V lost 5 bases to trimming and J lost 8 bases; unmatched junction nucleotides: 4. The CDR3 bases are TGTGCCAGCAGCCCCGACAGGGGAGGCTACACCTTC. Protein: CASSPDRGGYTF.

This clonotype has just a few counts. The V gene is TRBV7-9, the J gene TRBJ1-2; D unclear. Trimming left V 1 base short and J 4 bases short, with 16 bases between. Germline assignment: CDR1 SEHNR and CDR2 FQNEAQ (reference sequence). The CDR3 runs to 16 residues. The CDR3 nucleotides are TGTGCCAGCAGCTTAGGTGGCACAGAGGCCTTCTATGGCTACACCTTC. It specifies CASSLGGTEAFYGYTF.

This clonotype was found a few times. V usage is TRBV19 and J usage is TRBJ1-5, with TRBD1 matching 7 bases. The germline V gene encodes CDR1 LNHDA and CDR2 SQIVND (reference sequence). The CDR3 loop spans 15 amino acids. V lost 6 bases to trimming and J lost 4 bases; unmatched junction nucleotides: 9. The CDR3, as DNA: TGTGCCAGTAGACCCGACAGGGAGGCTAATCAGCCCCAGCATTTT. It specifies CASRPDREANQPQHF.

The chain uses TRBV2 and TRBJ2-2; TRBD1 matches at 8 bases. Germline V CDR1 and CDR2: SNHLY, FYNNEI. The V and J ends lost 9 bases and 1 base, in that order; junction bases with no gene match: 7. The CDR3 is 15 amino acids. DNA for the CDR3: TGTGCCAGTATTGTGGGGACAGGGAACACCGGGGAGCTGTTTTTT. Amino acids: CASIVGTGNTGELFF.

This clonotype was counted once. V usage is TRBV20-1 and J usage is TRBJ1-4; D is unresolved. CDR1 DFQATT and CDR2 SNEGSKA come from the germline V gene (reference sequence). The CDR3 sequence is 11 residues long. V was trimmed by 5 bases and J by 5 bases, leaving 6 bases between them. CDR3 nucleotides: TGCAGTGCTCCACTCAATGAAAAACTGTTTTTT. Its translation is CSAPLNEKLFF.

The chain combines TRBV30 with TRBJ1-2; the D is unclear. Looked up from germline, CDR1 is GTSNPN and CDR2 is SVGIG (reference sequence). The CDR3 has 13 residues. Here the CDR3 reads CASSVEANYGYTF. CDR3 DNA: TGTGCTTCCTCGGTCGAAGCTAACTATGGCTACACCTTC.

CDR3 nucleotide sequence: TGTGCCTGGAGTGTAAGACAGGGGAGAGATGAAAAACTGTTTTTT. This gives the protein CAWSVRQGRDEKLFF. V usage is TRBV30 and J usage is TRBJ1-4, with 8 bases fitting TRBD1. The CDR3 extends over 15 amino acids. In germline, CDR1 is GTSNPN, CDR2 SVGIG (reference sequence). V trimming: 0 bases; J trimming: 6 bases; junction bases outside the gene matches: 6.

Comment on this clonotype: Germline and junction disagree at one end, which may indicate a read error. The CDR3: CASSLTPGNEQYF. CDR3 DNA: TGTGCCAGCAGTTTAACTCCGGGCAACGAGCAGTACTTC. The chain joins TRBV7-3 to TRBJ2-7; D remains unclear. This CDR3 is built from 13 residues. CDR1 and CDR2 (germline): SGHTA, FQGTGA.

This chain connects TRBV11-2 to TRBJ1-6, with 7 bases aligning to TRBD1. Unmatched junction bases numbered 6, after V lost 0 bases and J lost 10 bases. The CDR3 has 15 amino acids. CDR1 SGHAT and CDR2 FQNNGV come from the germline V gene. The CDR3 DNA is TGTGCCAGCAGCTTAGATGGGGACAGTAAGTCACCCCTCCACTTT. It encodes CASSLDGDSKSPLHF.

This clonotype was observed a few times. The V and J genes are TRBV25-1 and TRBJ1-1, with D hard to call. Germline assignment: CDR1 MGHDK and CDR2 SYGVNS. V lost 6 bases to trimming and J lost 1 base, with 15 bases between them. The CDR3 is 15 amino acids. DNA of the CDR3: TGTGCCAGCAGAGACCGCCTCACAAGGAACACTGAAGCTTTCTTT. Translating it yields CASRDRLTRNTEAFF.

This sequence joins TRBV12-3 or TRBV12-4 and TRBJ2-1; D unresolved. This CDR3 comprises 13 residues. V lost 4 bases and J lost 4, with 8 bases in between. In nucleotides, the CDR3 is TGTGCCAGCAGTTCCGTCAGTTACAATGAGCAGTTCTTC. Its protein product is CASSSVSYNEQFF.

The chain has TRBV29-1 and TRBJ2-4; D is undetermined. CDR3 length: 13 residues. Germline V gene sequence: CDR1 SQVTM, CDR2 ANQGSEA. Trimming left V 0 bases short and J 1 base short, with 4 bases between. CDR3 residues: CSVEDLAKNIQYF. The CDR3 DNA reads as TGCAGCGTTGAAGATTTGGCCAAAAACATTCAGTACTTC. The complete variable domain, with remaining parts taken from reference TRBV29-1 and TRBJ2-4, reads SAVISQKPSRDICQRGTSLTIQCQVDSQVTMMFWYRQQPGQSLTLIATANQGSEATYESGFVIDKFPISRPNLTFSTLTVSNMSPEDSSIYLCSVEDLAKNIQYFGAGTRLSVL.

This clonotype turned up a few times. V is TRBV19 and J is TRBJ2-2; 7 bases are shared with TRBD1. V shed 5 bases, J shed 0 bases, and the junction held 6 bases outside the gene matches. CDR3 size: 16 residues. Germline-derived CDR1 and CDR2 are LNHDA and SQIVND (reference sequence). CDR3 nucleotides: TGTGCCAGTAGTCCCAGGGGGTTCGCGAACACCGGGGAGCTGTTTTTT. It encodes CASSPRGFANTGELFF.

This clonotype was counted only a few times. V is TRBV7-2 and J is TRBJ1-5; D uncertain. Per germline, CDR1 SGHTA and CDR2 FQGNSA. CDR3 length: 12 residues. Trimming took off 5 bases at V and 9 bases at J, with 11 bases between the two ends. The CDR3 spells CASSPPFGPQHF. The CDR3 nucleotides read TGTGCCAGCAGCCCACCCTTTGGGCCCCAGCATTTT.

The V and J genes are TRBV5-4 and TRBJ2-5; 8 bases align to TRBD1. This CDR3 spans 16 amino acids. The ends lost 4 bases at V and 2 bases at J; junction bases unmatched: 10. Germline V gives CDR1 SGHNT, CDR2 YYREEE (reference sequence). The CDR3 nucleotides read TGTGCCAGCAGCATTACCTCGGACAGGGTTCAAGAGACCCAGTACTTC. Its protein is CASSITSDRVQETQYF.

This clonotype was counted between two and nine times. This chain links TRBV12-3 or TRBV12-4 with TRBJ2-2; D not certain. The ends were cut back, 3 bases at V and 2 bases at J, with 10 bases in the middle. The CDR3 runs 15 residues. CDR3 sequence (DNA): TGTGCCAGCAGTTTGAACAGACCCAACACCGGGGAGCTGTTTTTT. Protein: CASSLNRPNTGELFF.

The CDR3 bases are TGTGCCAGCAGCTTTATCCGGGGGAATGAAAAACTGTTTTTT. Encoded protein: CASSFIRGNEKLFF. The V gene is TRBV11-2, the J gene TRBJ1-4, with D perhaps TRBD1 (5 bases). V lost 3 bases to trimming and J lost 5 bases, with 10 bases between them. The CDR3 has 14 amino acids. The germline V gene encodes CDR1 SGHAT and CDR2 FQNNGV. The entire variable domain, with the rest obtained from reference TRBV11-2 and TRBJ1-4, is as follows: EAGVAQSPRYKIIEKRQSVAFWCNPISGHATLYWYQQILGQGPKLLIQFQNNGVVDDSQLPKDRFSAERLKGVDSTLKIQPAKLEDSAVYLCASSFIRGNEKLFFGSGTQLSVL.

The chain recombines TRBV19 with TRBJ1-1; TRBD1 aligns across 8 bases. The J segment lost 7 bases and the V segment lost 3 bases, leaving 7 bases of the junction unmatched. Germline CDR1 LNHDA, CDR2 SQIVND (reference sequence). The CDR3 is made up of 14 amino acids. CDR3 sequence reads: CASSIPRGQSEAFF. The CDR3 region has the DNA TGTGCCAGTAGTATTCCCAGGGGGCAAAGTGAAGCTTTCTTT.

The chain couples TRBV18 to TRBJ1-5; D is uncertain. The V gene's germline CDR1 is KGHSH and CDR2 LQKENI. CDR3 size: 16 residues. V was shortened by 3 bases and J by 0 bases, with 12 bases between the two germline ends. The CDR3 protein is CASSPTAGYSNQPQHF. CDR3 DNA sequence: TGTGCCAGCTCACCGACGGCCGGGTATAGCAATCAGCCCCAGCATTTT.

The CDR3 spells CASSPTASGNTIYF. The CDR3 coding sequence is TGTGCCAGCAGCCCTACAGCCTCTGGAAACACCATATATTTT. This chain joins TRBV7-2 and TRBJ1-3; no clear D. The germline CDR1 and CDR2 sequences are SGHTA and FQGNSA. V lost 5 bases, J lost 0 bases, and 8 bases lay in between. CDR3 length: 14 residues.

This clonotype turned up a few times. The rearrangement joins TRBV7-8 to TRBJ1-1; possible D gene TRBD1, 6 bases. Between the trimmed V and J ends, which lost 3 bases and 6 bases, there was a span of 20 bases. Looked up from germline, CDR1 is SGHVS and CDR2 is FQNEAQ. This CDR3 is 16 amino acids long. This CDR3 is CASSLRGEGRRAEAFF. The CDR3 DNA reads as TGTGCCAGCAGCTTGAGGGGGGAGGGACGAAGGGCTGAAGCTTTCTTT. The whole variable domain, filled in from reference TRBV7-8 and TRBJ1-1, reads GAGVSQSPRYKVAKRGQDVALRCDPISGHVSLFWYQQALGQGPEFLTYFQNEAQLDKSGLPSDRFFAERPEGSVSTLKIQRTQQEDSAVYLCASSLRGEGRRAEAFFGQGTRLTVV.

The genes are TRBV28 and TRBJ1-2; D perhaps matches TRBD1 (5 bases). Trimming removed 4 bases at V and 8 bases at J, with 23 bases between. The CDR3 sequence is 16 residues long. Per the germline V gene, CDR1 is MDHEN and CDR2 is SYDVKM. The CDR3 loop reads CASSSIPGRRVAGYTF. CDR3 DNA sequence: TGTGCCAGCAGTTCCATCCCCGGTCGCAGGGTAGCGGGCTACACCTTC.